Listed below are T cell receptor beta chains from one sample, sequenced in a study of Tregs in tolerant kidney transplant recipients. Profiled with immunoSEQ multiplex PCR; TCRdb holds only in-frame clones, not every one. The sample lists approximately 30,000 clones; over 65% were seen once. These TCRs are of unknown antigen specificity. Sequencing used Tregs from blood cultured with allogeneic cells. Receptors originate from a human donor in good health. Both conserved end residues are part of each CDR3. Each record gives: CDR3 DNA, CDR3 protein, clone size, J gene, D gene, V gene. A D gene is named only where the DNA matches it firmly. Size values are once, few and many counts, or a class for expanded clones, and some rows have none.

CDR3 DNA: TGCAGCGCGGGGGTTCCCTCTCGCAATGAGCAGTTCTTC
CDR3 protein: CSAGVPSRNEQFF
clone size: -
J gene: TRBJ2-1
D gene: -
V gene: TRBV29-1

CDR3 DNA: TGTGCCAGCAGCTTTGTAGGGGGGGGTGGTTACAATGAGCAGTTCTTC
CDR3 protein: CASSFVGGGGYNEQFF
clone size: few
J gene: TRBJ2-1
D gene: -
V gene: TRBV7-2

CDR3 DNA: TGTGCCAGTAGTATAGATTTTTCCCGCCCCGGCCCCACCAAAAACATTCAGTACTTC
CDR3 protein: CASSIDFSRPGPTKNIQYF
clone size: -
J gene: TRBJ2-4
D gene: -
V gene: TRBV19

CDR3 DNA: TGCGCCAGCAGACTTACAGGGGGCGTCGATCAGCCCCAGCATTTT
CDR3 protein: CASRLTGGVDQPQHF
clone size: -
J gene: TRBJ1-5
D gene: TRBD1
V gene: TRBV5-1

CDR3 DNA: TGTGCCAGTATGAGGGGCCCCAATCAGCCCCAGCATTTT
CDR3 protein: CASMRGPNQPQHF
clone size: -
J gene: TRBJ1-5
D gene: -
V gene: TRBV19

CDR3 DNA: TGTGCCAGCAGTCCCTTAAGAAGGTCCGGGGAGCTGTTTTTT
CDR3 protein: CASSPLRRSGELFF
clone size: -
J gene: TRBJ2-2
D gene: -
V gene: TRBV27

CDR3 DNA: TGTGCCAGCAGCCTCGGACAGTTATTAACCACAGATACGCAGTATTTT
CDR3 protein: CASSLGQLLTTDTQYF
clone size: -
J gene: TRBJ2-3
D gene: -
V gene: TRBV7-8

CDR3 DNA: TGTGCCAGCAGCTTACGGGGGGCGGACTACGAGCAGTACTTC
CDR3 protein: CASSLRGADYEQYF
clone size: -
J gene: TRBJ2-7
D gene: -
V gene: TRBV5-4

CDR3 DNA: TGTGCCAGCAGCGCCACTAGCGGCTCAGATACGCAGTATTTT
CDR3 protein: CASSATSGSDTQYF
clone size: -
J gene: TRBJ2-3
D gene: TRBD2
V gene: TRBV9

CDR3 DNA: TGTGCCAGCTCACCAACGTCTGTAGAAGAGACCCAGTACTTC
CDR3 protein: CASSPTSVEETQYF
clone size: -
J gene: TRBJ2-5
D gene: -
V gene: TRBV18

CDR3 DNA: TGTGCCAGCAGCTTAGCCCCCTTCCGGGACTTTCGTTACAATGAGCAGTTCTTC
CDR3 protein: CASSLAPFRDFRYNEQFF
clone size: -
J gene: TRBJ2-1
D gene: -
V gene: TRBV11-2

CDR3 DNA: TGTGCCAGTAGTATAGGTCAGGACGAGCAGTACTTC
CDR3 protein: CASSIGQDEQYF
clone size: -
J gene: TRBJ2-7
D gene: -
V gene: TRBV19

CDR3 DNA: TGTGCCAGCAGTCCCGACGTGGGTACTGGAAACACCATATATTTT
CDR3 protein: CASSPDVGTGNTIYF
clone size: -
J gene: TRBJ1-3
D gene: -
V gene: TRBV27

CDR3 DNA: TGTGCCAGCAGTTACAGGGGCCAGTCAAATTCACCCCTCCACTTT
CDR3 protein: CASSYRGQSNSPLHF
clone size: -
J gene: TRBJ1-6
D gene: -
V gene: TRBV6-5

CDR3 DNA: TGTGCCAGCAGCCGCCCCCTAATCGGCGGGAGTCTGAACAATGAGCAGTTCTTC
CDR3 protein: CASSRPLIGGSLNNEQFF
clone size: -
J gene: TRBJ2-1
D gene: TRBD2
V gene: TRBV7-2

CDR3 DNA: TGTGCCAGTAGAGGTAGCGGGCTCTACGAGCAGTACTTC
CDR3 protein: CASRGSGLYEQYF
clone size: -
J gene: TRBJ2-7
D gene: TRBD2
V gene: TRBV19

CDR3 DNA: TGTGCCAGCTCAGAAGACAGGGGAAAGACCCAGTACTTC
CDR3 protein: CASSEDRGKTQYF
clone size: -
J gene: TRBJ2-5
D gene: TRBD1
V gene: TRBV18

CDR3 DNA: TGTGCCAGCAGCGTCGGACAGAACTACGAGCAGTACTTC
CDR3 protein: CASSVGQNYEQYF
clone size: -
J gene: TRBJ2-7
D gene: -
V gene: TRBV9

CDR3 DNA: TGTGCCAGCTCATCATCTACAGGGTTAGATACGCAGTATTTT
CDR3 protein: CASSSSTGLDTQYF
clone size: -
J gene: TRBJ2-3
D gene: -
V gene: TRBV18

CDR3 DNA: TGCGCCAGCAGCTTGGAGGTTCTAGCGGGGGGGTATGAGACCCAGTACTTC
CDR3 protein: CASSLEVLAGGYETQYF
clone size: -
J gene: TRBJ2-5
D gene: TRBD2
V gene: TRBV5-1

CDR3 DNA: TGTGCCAGCAGCTACTACAGGGGAGAGGCAGTGGAGACCCAGTACTTC
CDR3 protein: CASSYYRGEAVETQYF
clone size: -
J gene: TRBJ2-5
D gene: TRBD1
V gene: TRBV5-5

CDR3 DNA: TGTGCCAGCAGCTTGGCAAGCGGCCCCCAAGAGACCCAGTACTTC
CDR3 protein: CASSLASGPQETQYF
clone size: once
J gene: TRBJ2-5
D gene: -
V gene: TRBV7-3

CDR3 DNA: TGTGCCAGCATTCCAGACTACCGACCCACAGATACGCAGTATTTT
CDR3 protein: CASIPDYRPTDTQYF
clone size: few
J gene: TRBJ2-3
D gene: -
V gene: TRBV6-1

CDR3 DNA: TGTGCCAGCAGCGTACTAGGCCACACAGATACGCAGTATTTT
CDR3 protein: CASSVLGHTDTQYF
clone size: -
J gene: TRBJ2-3
D gene: -
V gene: TRBV9

CDR3 DNA: TGTGCCTGGAGCGTAGGACGGTCCTATAATTCACCCCTCCACTTT
CDR3 protein: CAWSVGRSYNSPLHF
clone size: -
J gene: TRBJ1-6
D gene: -
V gene: TRBV30

CDR3 DNA: TGTGCCAGCAGCTTAGGGGTGATCCAAGAGACCCAGTACTTC
CDR3 protein: CASSLGVIQETQYF
clone size: -
J gene: TRBJ2-5
D gene: -
V gene: TRBV7-9

CDR3 DNA: TGTGCCAGCAGCGTAGGTCTAGCGGGAGTGAACAATGAGCAGTTCTTC
CDR3 protein: CASSVGLAGVNNEQFF
clone size: -
J gene: TRBJ2-1
D gene: TRBD2
V gene: TRBV9

CDR3 DNA: TGTGCCAGCAGCTTCCTCAGGGGCTACCCCTATGGCTACACCTTC
CDR3 protein: CASSFLRGYPYGYTF
clone size: once
J gene: TRBJ1-2
D gene: -
V gene: TRBV7-9

CDR3 DNA: TGTGCCAGCAGCGCCCTGCGGACAGGGCGCACAGATACGCAGTATTTT
CDR3 protein: CASSALRTGRTDTQYF
clone size: -
J gene: TRBJ2-3
D gene: TRBD1
V gene: TRBV7-9

CDR3 DNA: TGCGCCAGCAGCCAAGTAACGACAGGGCCAAAAAACATTCAGTACTTC
CDR3 protein: CASSQVTTGPKNIQYF
clone size: -
J gene: TRBJ2-4
D gene: TRBD1
V gene: TRBV4-3

CDR3 DNA: TGTGCCAGCAGCTTTACGACAGGGAACACTGAAGCTTTCTTT
CDR3 protein: CASSFTTGNTEAFF
clone size: -
J gene: TRBJ1-1
D gene: -
V gene: TRBV5-6

CDR3 DNA: TGTGCCAGCAGCCGGGGCGCGAACACCGGGGAGCTGTTTTTT
CDR3 protein: CASSRGANTGELFF
clone size: -
J gene: TRBJ2-2
D gene: -
V gene: TRBV7-3

CDR3 DNA: TGTGCCAGCAGTCAGGTGATGGGCGGCTACACCTTC
CDR3 protein: CASSQVMGGYTF
clone size: -
J gene: TRBJ1-2
D gene: -
V gene: TRBV2

CDR3 DNA: TGTGCCAGCAGCCCTGAGCGAATCAATGAGCAGTTCTTC
CDR3 protein: CASSPERINEQFF
clone size: -
J gene: TRBJ2-1
D gene: -
V gene: TRBV11-2

CDR3 DNA: TGCGCCAGCAGCTTTCGAGTACCCTCCTACGAGCAGTACTTC
CDR3 protein: CASSFRVPSYEQYF
clone size: -
J gene: TRBJ2-7
D gene: -
V gene: TRBV5-1

CDR3 DNA: TGTGCCAGCAGCTTAAAGTGGGTGGCTCGCTCCTACAATGAGCAGTTCTTC
CDR3 protein: CASSLKWVARSYNEQFF
clone size: -
J gene: TRBJ2-1
D gene: -
V gene: TRBV7-6

CDR3 DNA: TGTGCCAGCAGCTCAACAGGGGGAGTCAATCAGCCCCAGCATTTT
CDR3 protein: CASSSTGGVNQPQHF
clone size: few
J gene: TRBJ1-5
D gene: TRBD1
V gene: TRBV7-2

CDR3 DNA: TGTGCCAGCAGCTTAAATCTGGCAGGCCAAGAGACCCAGTACTTC
CDR3 protein: CASSLNLAGQETQYF
clone size: -
J gene: TRBJ2-5
D gene: -
V gene: TRBV11-2

CDR3 DNA: TGTGCCAGCAGCTTAGTGAGTGGGCCCAACGTCCTGACTTTC
CDR3 protein: CASSLVSGPNVLTF
clone size: -
J gene: TRBJ2-6
D gene: -
V gene: TRBV11-2

CDR3 DNA: TGTGCCAGCATGGGTCAGGGCGAGCAGTACTTC
CDR3 protein: CASMGQGEQYF
clone size: -
J gene: TRBJ2-7
D gene: -
V gene: TRBV6-5

CDR3 DNA: TGTGCCAGCAGTTTATACCCGAGGGGCACTGAAGCTTTCTTT
CDR3 protein: CASSLYPRGTEAFF
clone size: -
J gene: TRBJ1-1
D gene: -
V gene: TRBV27

CDR3 DNA: TGTGCCAGCAGCCTTCTACGGGAGCAGTACTTC
CDR3 protein: CASSLLREQYF
clone size: -
J gene: TRBJ2-7
D gene: -
V gene: TRBV7-9

CDR3 DNA: TGTGCCAGCAGCGTACAGGGGATGAACACTGAAGCTTTCTTT
CDR3 protein: CASSVQGMNTEAFF
clone size: once
J gene: TRBJ1-1
D gene: TRBD1
V gene: TRBV5-4

CDR3 DNA: TGCGCCAGCAGCTCCTTTAGTCCCGGGACAGGTTCTTATGGCTACACCTTC
CDR3 protein: CASSSFSPGTGSYGYTF
clone size: -
J gene: TRBJ1-2
D gene: TRBD1
V gene: TRBV5-1

CDR3 DNA: TGTGCCAGCTCACCATCCCCGGACACTAACTATGGCTACACCTTC
CDR3 protein: CASSPSPDTNYGYTF
clone size: -
J gene: TRBJ1-2
D gene: -
V gene: TRBV18

CDR3 DNA: TGTGCCAGCAGGCCGGGGCTCCAAGAGACCCAGTACTTC
CDR3 protein: CASRPGLQETQYF
clone size: few
J gene: TRBJ2-5
D gene: -
V gene: TRBV5-6

CDR3 DNA: TGCGCCAGCCGGGAGCCCTACAATTCACCCCTCCACTTT
CDR3 protein: CASREPYNSPLHF
clone size: -
J gene: TRBJ1-6
D gene: -
V gene: TRBV5-1

CDR3 DNA: TGTGCCAGCAGCCCCGGATCCCAGGGCTCCTACAATGAGCAGTTCTTC
CDR3 protein: CASSPGSQGSYNEQFF
clone size: -
J gene: TRBJ2-1
D gene: -
V gene: TRBV9

CDR3 DNA: TGTGCCAGCAGCCGTCGGCTACTTGAAAAACTGTTTTTT
CDR3 protein: CASSRRLLEKLFF
clone size: -
J gene: TRBJ1-4
D gene: -
V gene: TRBV5-8

CDR3 DNA: TGTGCCAGCAGGGGTAGCGGGCGAATCTACGAGCAGTACTTC
CDR3 protein: CASRGSGRIYEQYF
clone size: -
J gene: TRBJ2-7
D gene: TRBD2
V gene: TRBV6-5

CDR3 DNA: TGTGCCAGTAGTACACCACAGGGTCCGCCCCAGCATTTT
CDR3 protein: CASSTPQGPPQHF
clone size: -
J gene: TRBJ1-5
D gene: -
V gene: TRBV19

CDR3 DNA: TGTGCCAGCAGCCCGGGGGGCTGGCGGGCCCCTTCTTTCACAGATACGCAGTATTTT
CDR3 protein: CASSPGGWRAPSFTDTQYF
clone size: -
J gene: TRBJ2-3
D gene: -
V gene: TRBV5-5

CDR3 DNA: TGTGCCAGCAGCTTAAGATCAGGAACGTACGGTGGCTACACCTTC
CDR3 protein: CASSLRSGTYGGYTF
clone size: -
J gene: TRBJ1-2
D gene: -
V gene: TRBV7-8

CDR3 DNA: TGTGCCAGCAGCCCGGCCCGCCAAGGGGCGGGACGTAAGCTGTTTTTT
CDR3 protein: CASSPARQGAGRKLFF
clone size: -
J gene: TRBJ2-2
D gene: -
V gene: TRBV7-3

CDR3 DNA: TGTGCCAGCAGCTTAGGATGGGCCGTTAAGGAAGAGACCCAGTACTTC
CDR3 protein: CASSLGWAVKEETQYF
clone size: once
J gene: TRBJ2-5
D gene: -
V gene: TRBV13

CDR3 DNA: TGTGCCAGCAGCGTAGGGCTGGGCTACGGAAGAACCCGTTCTGGAAACACCATATATTTT
CDR3 protein: CASSVGLGYGRTRSGNTIYF
clone size: -
J gene: TRBJ1-3
D gene: -
V gene: TRBV9

CDR3 DNA: TGTGCCACCCAGAACAGGGAAACCGGGGAGCTGTTTTTT
CDR3 protein: CATQNRETGELFF
clone size: few
J gene: TRBJ2-2
D gene: -
V gene: TRBV6-5

CDR3 DNA: TGTGCCAGCATAGGGACAGCCCATTCGGCAGATACGCAGTATTTT
CDR3 protein: CASIGTAHSADTQYF
clone size: -
J gene: TRBJ2-3
D gene: TRBD1
V gene: TRBV6-1

CDR3 DNA: TGCGCCAGCAGCCAAGAGCTAGCGGGGACCTCTAGCACAGATACGCAGTATTTT
CDR3 protein: CASSQELAGTSSTDTQYF
clone size: -
J gene: TRBJ2-3
D gene: TRBD2
V gene: TRBV4-1

CDR3 DNA: TGCGCCAGCAGCAAACAGGTTAACACTGAAGCTTTCTTT
CDR3 protein: CASSKQVNTEAFF
clone size: -
J gene: TRBJ1-1
D gene: -
V gene: TRBV4-1